This TCR beta chain was found in a study of shared clonotypes between healthy human individuals (dated by TCRdb to about 2020). In the study overall: A few men and a couple of women, aged 18 to 49 years, made up the cohort. For each donor, three plates each were used for CD4 naive and CD4 memory, two plates were used for CD8 naive, and one plate was used for CD8 memory. To estimate repertoire size and how much clonotypes are shared between individuals, the study performed deep sequencing of blood TCR repertoires from 4 to 6 healthy adults. Different laboratories and diverse techniques were used to prepare libraries and sequence TCR repertoires, to increase sequencing depth and limit assay-specific biases. Per donor, leukapheresis produced somewhere between about 0.9 and 9 billion PBMCs.

As regards this clone: The antigen it recognizes is unknown. No clone much larger than this one lies a single base away; base qualities are absent.

Healthy HIV-negative adults with no recently reported acute infections or vaccinations were included as donors. Only Caucasian adults living in Nashville, Tennessee, USA were represented among the donors. CD4+ T cells were enriched by magnetic negative selection; naive cells were then positively selected on CD45RA, and the negative fraction formed the memory subset. After blood collection by leukapheresis, PBMCs were isolated using Ficoll-Histopaque density gradient centrifugation and then cryopreserved in the vapor phase of liquid nitrogen. Analytical flow cytometry was used to check the purity and quantity of every magnetically sorted T cell population. Genomic DNA was isolated from each sorted fraction and quantified by UV absorbance on a Nanodrop 2000c. General conclusions and limits of the study: Compared with non-shared clonotypes, the clonotypes found in all four sorted-subset donors had higher generation probabilities. Across a handful of donors, 5% to 6% of naive CD4, approximately 3.5% of naive CD8, 2.3% of memory CD4, and 0.4% of memory CD8 clonotypes were shared. The small number of donors limited the genetic and exposure-history diversity represented. Rarefaction of sorted-subset datasets indicated incomplete sequencing despite the large sequencing depth. Based on pairwise subsampling, the degree of clonotype sharing among donors was expected to be affected by sequencing depth. Naive subsets generally had larger estimated clonotype richness than memory subsets did. Sampling was restricted to blood, and TCR repertoires in tissue are likely to differ from TCR repertoires in blood.

Using the deep immunoSEQ assay, TCR CDR3 regions were amplified from genomic DNA by multiplex PCR. Genomic DNA extracted from each cell subset was distributed evenly over all wells of several immunoSEQ 96-well plates, and each plate served as one replicate. Each replicate PCR for sorted subsets received roughly 0.2 ug genomic DNA, equal to 30,000 or so T cell genomes. Purified libraries were measured with a Qubit 3.0 fluorometer, size-checked on a Bioanalyzer 2100, and measured again with the KAPA Library Quantification kit. A separate single-read 150-cycle Illumina NextSeq 550 flow cell was used to sequence each immunoSEQ 96-well plate. The source study handled its data this way. Because only junctional sequences without quality scores were contained in the immunoSEQ output, filtering matching that applied to full-length reads could not be performed. Sequences were annotated with PyIR, a Python wrapper for IgBLAST v1.9, and V/J genes and CDR3 were assigned using IMGT germline references. Any read was removed if the V/J assignment was weak (E-value above 1e-6), the CDR3 was missing, or the read contained stop codons, out-of-frame junctions, or ambiguous translated residues. V3J clonotypes were defined by identical inferred V gene, J gene, and CDR3 amino acid sequence. The percentage overlap between two repertoires was calculated by dividing the number of shared unique clonotypes by the size of the smaller repertoire. RTK rarefaction, the Chao1 estimator, and Recon v2.1 estimates of unobserved clonotypes were used to assess repertoire richness. Generation probabilities were computed with OLGA for all TCRbeta clonotypes obtained by the gDNA method from a few donors. TCRdb stores this immuneACCESS table with in-frame sequences only. Part of the clones is absent; in the studies checked, under half of the shortfall reflects unresolved V genes, and no reason is known for the rest. Clone size and V and J calls were adopted from that table, with D and trimming inferred from the DNA. The sample contains under 1,900,000 clones, roughly 98.5% of them found a single time. Under 0.45% of the sample is taken by the ten largest.

This receptor was taken from a man aged 25 to 40 in good health. What was sequenced was naive CD4+ T cells sorted from blood. The cell subset or site label of this sample denotes: CD45RA+ positively selected.

The CDR3 in this case is CASSKREAQETQYF. At the DNA level, the sequence is TGTGCCAGCAGCAAACGGGAGGCCCAAGAGACCCAGTACTTC. The receptor chain draws on TRBV5-6 and TRBJ2-5; 7 bases in the junction line up with TRBD2. The CDR3 measures 14 amino acids from cysteine to phenylalanine. Only the CDR3 DNA stays, 42 bases, in frame from base 1. Based on the germline V gene, the CDR1 and CDR2 sequences are SGHDT and YYEEEE. Relative to germline, V is missing 4 bases and J is missing 1 base, with 4 bases of the junction outside any gene match.